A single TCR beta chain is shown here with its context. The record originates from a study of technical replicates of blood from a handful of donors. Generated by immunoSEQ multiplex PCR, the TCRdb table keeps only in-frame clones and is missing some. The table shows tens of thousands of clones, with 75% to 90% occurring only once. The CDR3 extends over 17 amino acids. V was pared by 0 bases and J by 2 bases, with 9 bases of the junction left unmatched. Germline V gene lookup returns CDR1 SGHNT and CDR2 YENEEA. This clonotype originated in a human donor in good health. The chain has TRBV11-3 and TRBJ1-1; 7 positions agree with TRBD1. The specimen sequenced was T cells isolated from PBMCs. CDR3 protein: CASSLDALGDRNTEAFF. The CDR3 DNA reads TGTGCCAGCAGCTTAGACGCGTTGGGGGACAGAAACACTGAAGCTTTCTTT.